This T cell receptor (beta chain) was observed in a study of cytomegalovirus exposure and HLA in healthy donors. The V end lost 2 bases, the J end lost 0 bases, and 9 bases lay between the germline ends. The CDR3 has 15 amino acids. The germline gives CDR1 SEHNR, CDR2 FQNEAQ (reference sequence). In the case of this clone: As yet, its antigen is unknown.

Findings and caveats of the study: Rare TCR sequences predominated, though certain public TCRs were found in many donors. A further, later analysis showed that HLA-associated TCR beta chains (compared with equally common others) were more clonally expanded. Later genetic work tied a missense DCLRE1C variant to beta-chain V and J trimming. Associated with cytomegalovirus, according to the listing, were 150 to 200 TCR beta chains.

The PCR employed 60 Vbeta primers together with 13 Jbeta primers. TCRdb keeps only in-frame clones here, not all; method: immunoSEQ multiplex PCR. The sample has around 190,000 clones, around three quarters seen once. V is TRBV7-9 and J is TRBJ2-3; TRBD2 might be the D (5 bases). This clonotype originated in a man aged 40-49 years in good health and CMV-seronegative. Specimen: PBMCs. CDR3 sequence: CASSLTDFSTDTQYF. The CDR3 DNA reads as TGTGCCAGCAGCTTAACGGACTTTAGCACAGATACGCAGTATTTT. Using reference TRBV7-9 and TRBJ2-3 for the parts outside the CDR3, the full variable domain is DTGVSQNPRHKITKRGQNVTFRCDPISEHNRLYWYRQTLGQGPEFLTYFQNEAQLEKSRLLSDRFSAERPKGSFSTLEIQRTEQGDSAMYLCASSLTDFSTDTQYFGPGTRLTVL.